The 13 T cell receptor beta chains reported below all come from one sample, sequenced in a study of vaccination and CD4 T cells after COVID-19 (dated by TCRdb to the early 2020s). The library was produced with PCR. For sequencing, an Illumina iSeq 100 was employed. DNA from cultured CD4+ T cells was subjected to TCR sequencing with the Oncomine TCR Beta short-read assay at the Johns Hopkins FTIC core. Clones were called with MiXCR by TCRdb after fastp trimmed the public reads at Q25, and only in-frame beta chains were retained. Duplicate CDR3 protein sequences are folded into a single record with the most common DNA and genes. For this sample the table gives about 17,000 distinct CDR3 sequences, of which about 50% were detected only once. Roughly 18% of the sample lies in the top ten. What the time point label conveys for this sample: late sampling 161 to 241 days after vaccination in three convalescent patients. Explained via the paper, the treatment or condition label denotes: approximately 9-day PBMC culture with coronavirus spike peptide pools or control peptides (ViraFEST assay).

Antigens of these TCRs are unknown. The source was CD4+ T cells from blood, cultured in vitro, collected about 7 months after SARS-CoV-2 vaccination. The source of these receptors is a human donor who had recovered from COVID-19.

The chain recombines TRBV21-1 with TRBJ1-5; the D call in the table, TRBD1, was not verified against the DNA. TRBV21-1 is noted as a pseudogene. The CDR3 spans 15 residues. The CDR3 loop is CASSKEGISNQPQHF. The CDR3 coding sequence is TGTGCCAGCAGCAAAGAGGGGATTAGCAATCAGCCCCAGCATTTT.

J is TRBJ2-5 and V is TRBV7-8; D is undetermined. Germline V gives CDR1 SGHVS, CDR2 FQNEAQ. The V end was cut by 1 base, the J end by 2 bases, with 5 bases between. This CDR3 is built from 13 residues. CDR3 sequence: CASSLGLQETQYF. In nucleotides, the CDR3 is TGTGCCAGCAGCTTAGGTCTGCAAGAGACCCAGTACTTC.

The sample holds one count of this clonotype. The rearrangement joins TRBV20-1 to TRBJ2-7; the match to TRBD2 covers 7 bases. Germline V gene data show CDR1 as DFQATT and CDR2 as SNEGSKA (reference sequence). The CDR3 length is 14 residues. After removal of 4 bases from V and 0 bases from J, the junction contained 6 bases not matched to a gene. The CDR3 sequence is CSATPAGDSYEQYF. CDR3 bases: TGCAGTGCTACCCCTGCGGGGGACTCCTACGAGCAGTACTTC.

V and J are TRBV2 and TRBJ1-1; D unresolved. The V end lost 3 bases, the J end lost 1 base, and 6 bases lay between the germline ends. Germline CDR1 SNHLY, CDR2 FYNNEI. CDR3 length equals 13 residues. This CDR3 is CASSEGWNTEAFF. In nucleotides, the CDR3 is TGTGCCAGCAGTGAGGGGTGGAACACTGAAGCTTTCTTT.

The chain uses TRBV4-2 and TRBJ1-1; no reliable D call. This CDR3 has 14 residues. Germline V CDR1 and CDR2: LGHNA, YNFKEQ. Trimming took 3 bases from V and 4 from J, leaving 12 bases between them. This chain's CDR3 is CASSQGEQSTEAFF. CDR3 DNA sequence: TGTGCCAGCAGCCAGGGTGAACAGAGCACTGAAGCTTTCTTT.

V is TRBV19 and J is TRBJ1-2; D is unresolved. V gave up 8 bases and J gave up 0 bases, with 10 bases separating them. CDR1 is LNHDA and CDR2 is SQIVND in the germline V gene (reference sequence). The CDR3 runs 13 residues. The CDR3 bases are TGTGCCAGTGCTAGTGGCCCTAACTATGGCTACACCTTC. Amino acids: CASASGPNYGYTF.

The rearrangement links TRBV7-3 to TRBJ2-2; 9 bases map to TRBD2. Germline CDR1 SGHTA, CDR2 FQGTGA. CDR3 length: 16 amino acids. V trimming: 2 bases; J trimming: 2 bases; junction bases outside the gene matches: 3. CDR3 sequence: CASSLLGLANTGELFF. The CDR3 DNA follows: TGTGCCAGCAGCTTATTGGGACTAGCTAACACCGGGGAGCTGTTTTTT.

The chain combines TRBV2 with TRBJ2-3; D uncertain. Germline V CDR1 and CDR2: SNHLY, FYNNEI. There are 12 residues in the CDR3. V lost 8 bases and J lost 0, with 6 bases in between. CDR3 sequence (DNA): TGTGCCAGCGGTTACAGCACAGATACGCAGTATTTT. Encoded protein: CASGYSTDTQYF.

This clonotype was picked up a small number of times. The chain combines TRBV6-5 with TRBJ2-4, with TRBD2 matching 10 bases. CDR3 length: 16 residues. Germline values: CDR1 MNHEY, CDR2 SVGAGI. Unmatched junction bases numbered 6, after V lost 2 bases and J lost 5 bases. In DNA, the CDR3 is TGTGCCAGCAGTTACACTCCAACTAGCGGGGAAAACATTCAGTACTTC. It is translated as CASSYTPTSGENIQYF.

J is TRBJ1-2 and V is TRBV5-1; TRBD1 aligns across 11 bases. CDR1 and CDR2 (germline): SGHRS, YFSETQ. The CDR3 loop spans 14 amino acids. Trimming cost V 0 bases and J 5 bases; bases outside gene matches: 0. CDR3 amino acids: CASSLGDRGYGYTF. As DNA, the CDR3 is TGCGCCAGCAGCTTGGGGGACAGGGGGTATGGCTACACCTTC. The full variable domain, with the rest looked up from reference TRBV5-1 and TRBJ1-2, is KAGVTQTPRYLIKTRGQQVTLSCSPISGHRSVSWYQQTPGQGLQFLFEYFSETQRNKGNFPGRFSGRQFSNSRSEMNVSTLELGDSALYLCASSLGDRGYGYTFGSGTRLTVV.

This chain connects TRBV6-9 to TRBJ2-3; D perhaps matches TRBD1 (5 bases). The CDR3 totals 13 residues. V was shortened by 8 bases and J by 6 bases, with 15 bases between the two germline ends. CDR1 MNHGY and CDR2 SVAAGI come from the germline V gene. The CDR3, as DNA: TGTGCCAGCGGAACAGGTACCGCTGATACGCAGTATTTT. As protein: CASGTGTADTQYF.

The V call is TRBV4-3, the J call TRBJ1-2; D is possibly TRBD1 (5 bases). The germline gives CDR1 LGHNA, CDR2 YSLEER. V lost 0 bases to trimming and J lost 3 bases, with 8 bases between them. This CDR3 is built from 14 residues. In nucleotides, the CDR3 is TGCGCCAGCAGCCAAGATCTAGGGGACTATGGCTACACCTTC. Amino acids: CASSQDLGDYGYTF.

This clonotype was recorded a few times. The V gene is TRBV6-5, the J gene TRBJ1-6, with TRBD1 matching over 11 bases. Losses at the gene ends were 0 bases for V and 8 bases for J; bases not matched to a gene: 15. This CDR3 spans 20 amino acids. Germline assignment: CDR1 MNHEY and CDR2 SVGAGI. CDR3 protein: CASSYSIGAGTGGLDSPLHF. As DNA, the CDR3 is TGTGCCAGCAGTTACTCGATTGGGGCCGGGACAGGGGGTTTGGATTCACCCCTCCACTTT.